This TCR beta chain was captured in a study of T cells in Graves' hyperthyroidism and ophthalmopathy. Exclusion criteria comprised uncontrolled infection, other autoimmune disease, pregnancy or lactation. Whole-study findings and limits: Also found in blood were most expanded thyroid clonotypes above 0.001.

RNA transcripts served as the template for amplifying TCR beta CDR3 regions. Initially, a first-round RT-PCR of the TCR CDR3 employed the HTBI primer set. TCRdb processed the multiplex PCR reads anew with MiXCR; each CDR3 protein has one entry. The table records 280,000 or so distinct CDR3 sequences, less than 30% of them present only once. This clonotype was seen only once. Its specificity is not known. Per germline, CDR1 MNHEY and CDR2 SMNVEV (reference sequence). The CDR3 extends over 15 amino acids. Trimming removed 8 bases from V and 7 bases from J; junction bases left unmatched: 12. The sample consisted of blood. The chain couples TRBV27 to TRBJ1-2, with 11 bases identical to TRBD1. The clonotype was recovered from a man between 35 and 55 years old with Graves' hyperthyroidism that later progressed to Graves' ophthalmopathy. The CDR3 DNA reads as TGTGCCAGCCAGAGAGGACAGGGGGCGCCGGGTGGCTACACCTTC. Translating gives CASQRGQGAPGGYTF.